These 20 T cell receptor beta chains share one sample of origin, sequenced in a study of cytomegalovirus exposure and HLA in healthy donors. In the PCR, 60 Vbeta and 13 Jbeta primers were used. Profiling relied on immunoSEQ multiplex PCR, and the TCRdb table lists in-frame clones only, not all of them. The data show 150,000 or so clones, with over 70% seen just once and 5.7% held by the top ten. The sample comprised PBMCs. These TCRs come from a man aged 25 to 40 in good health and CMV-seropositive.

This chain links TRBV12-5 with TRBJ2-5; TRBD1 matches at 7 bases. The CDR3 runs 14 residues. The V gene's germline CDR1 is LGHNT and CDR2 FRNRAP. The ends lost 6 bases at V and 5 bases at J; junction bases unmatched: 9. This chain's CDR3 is CASGQRTGAETQYF. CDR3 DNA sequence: TGTGCTAGTGGACAGAGAACAGGGGCGGAGACCCAGTACTTC.

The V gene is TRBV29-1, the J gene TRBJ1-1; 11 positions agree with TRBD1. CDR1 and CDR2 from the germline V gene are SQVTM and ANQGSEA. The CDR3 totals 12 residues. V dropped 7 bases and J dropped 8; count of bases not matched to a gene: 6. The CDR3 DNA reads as TGCAGCGCTGGGACAGGGGGGAGAGAAGCTTTCTTT. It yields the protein CSAGTGGREAFF. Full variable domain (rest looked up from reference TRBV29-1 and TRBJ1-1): SAVISQKPSRDICQRGTSLTIQCQVDSQVTMMFWYRQQPGQSLTLIATANQGSEATYESGFVIDKFPISRPNLTFSTLTVSNMSPEDSSIYLCSAGTGGREAFFGQGTRLTVV.

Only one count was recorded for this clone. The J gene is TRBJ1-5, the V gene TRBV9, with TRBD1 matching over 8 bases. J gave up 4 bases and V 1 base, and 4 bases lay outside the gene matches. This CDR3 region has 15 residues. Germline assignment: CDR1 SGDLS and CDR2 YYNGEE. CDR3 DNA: TGTGCCAGCAGCGTACGGGACAGGCCAAATCAGCCCCAGCATTTT. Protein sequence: CASSVRDRPNQPQHF.

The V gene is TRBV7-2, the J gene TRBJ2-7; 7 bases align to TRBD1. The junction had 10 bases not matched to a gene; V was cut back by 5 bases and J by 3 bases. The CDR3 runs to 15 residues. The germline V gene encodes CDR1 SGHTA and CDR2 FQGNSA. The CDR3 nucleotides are TGTGCCAGCAGCCCTCGGGACAGCAGATTCTACGAGCAGTACTTC. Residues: CASSPRDSRFYEQYF.

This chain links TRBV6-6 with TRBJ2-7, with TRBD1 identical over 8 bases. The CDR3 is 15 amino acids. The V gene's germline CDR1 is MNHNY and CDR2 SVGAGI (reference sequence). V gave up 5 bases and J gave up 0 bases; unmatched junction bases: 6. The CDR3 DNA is TGTGCCAGCAGTCAGGGGGCCCTGGTCTCCTACGAGCAGTACTTC. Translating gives CASSQGALVSYEQYF.

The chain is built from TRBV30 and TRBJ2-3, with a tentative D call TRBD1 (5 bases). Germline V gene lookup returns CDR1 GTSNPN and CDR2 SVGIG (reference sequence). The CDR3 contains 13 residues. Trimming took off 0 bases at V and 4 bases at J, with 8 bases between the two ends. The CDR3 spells CAWSVGLADTQYF. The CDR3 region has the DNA TGTGCCTGGAGTGTGGGGCTCGCAGATACGCAGTATTTT.

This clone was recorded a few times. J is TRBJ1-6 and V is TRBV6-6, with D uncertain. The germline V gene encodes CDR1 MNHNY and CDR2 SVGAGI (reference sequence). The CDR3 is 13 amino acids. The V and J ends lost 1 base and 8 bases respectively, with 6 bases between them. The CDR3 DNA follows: TGTGCCAGCAGTTACTTACGGGATTCACCCCTCCACTTT. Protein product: CASSYLRDSPLHF.

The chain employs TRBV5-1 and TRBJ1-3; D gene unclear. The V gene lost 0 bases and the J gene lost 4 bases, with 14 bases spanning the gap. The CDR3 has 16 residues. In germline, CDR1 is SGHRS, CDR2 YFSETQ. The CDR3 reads CASSLAHRAGGNTIYF. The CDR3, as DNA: TGCGCCAGCAGCTTGGCCCACCGGGCGGGAGGAAACACCATATATTTT.

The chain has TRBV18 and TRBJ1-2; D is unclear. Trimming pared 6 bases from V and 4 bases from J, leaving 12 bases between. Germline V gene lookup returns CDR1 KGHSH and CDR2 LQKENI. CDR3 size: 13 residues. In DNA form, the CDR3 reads TGTGCCAGCTCGCTAGCCCAAACCTATGGCTACACCTTC. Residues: CASSLAQTYGYTF.

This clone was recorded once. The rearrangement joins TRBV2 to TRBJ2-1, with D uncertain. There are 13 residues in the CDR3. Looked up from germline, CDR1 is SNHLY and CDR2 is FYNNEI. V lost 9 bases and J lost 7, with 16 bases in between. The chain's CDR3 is CASSNGWYNEQFF. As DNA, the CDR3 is TGTGCCAGTAGCAATGGATGGTATAATGAGCAGTTCTTC.

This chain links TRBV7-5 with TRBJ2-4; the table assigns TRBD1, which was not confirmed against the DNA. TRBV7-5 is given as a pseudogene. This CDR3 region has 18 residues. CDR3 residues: CVRSLRGRQGHTKNIQYF. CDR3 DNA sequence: TGTGTCAGAAGCCTCAGGGGAAGACAGGGTCACACCAAAAACATTCAGTACTTC.

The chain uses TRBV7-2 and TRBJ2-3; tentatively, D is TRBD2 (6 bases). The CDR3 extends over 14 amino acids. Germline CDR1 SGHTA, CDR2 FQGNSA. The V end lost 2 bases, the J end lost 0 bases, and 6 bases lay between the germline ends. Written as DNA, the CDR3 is TGTGCCAGCAGCTTAAGCGGGAGCACAGATACGCAGTATTTT. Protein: CASSLSGSTDTQYF.

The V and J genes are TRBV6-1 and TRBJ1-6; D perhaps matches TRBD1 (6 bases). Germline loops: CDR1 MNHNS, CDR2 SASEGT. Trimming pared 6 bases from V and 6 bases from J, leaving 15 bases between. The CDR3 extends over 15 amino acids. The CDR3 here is CASSDARGGNSPLHF. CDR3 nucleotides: TGTGCCAGCAGCGACGCCCGAGGGGGTAATTCACCCCTCCACTTT.

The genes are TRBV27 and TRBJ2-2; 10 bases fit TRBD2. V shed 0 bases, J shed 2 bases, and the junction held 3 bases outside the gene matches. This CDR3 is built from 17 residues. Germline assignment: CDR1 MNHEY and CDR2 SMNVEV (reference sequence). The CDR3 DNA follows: TGTGCCAGCAGTTTATCAACTAGCGGGATTAACACCGGGGAGCTGTTTTTT. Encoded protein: CASSLSTSGINTGELFF.

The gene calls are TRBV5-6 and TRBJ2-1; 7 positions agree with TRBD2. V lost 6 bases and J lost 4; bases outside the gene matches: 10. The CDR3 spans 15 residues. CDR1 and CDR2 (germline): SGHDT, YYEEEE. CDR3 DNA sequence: TGTGCCAGCACCCCTCGGGGGAGGGCTTACAATGAGCAGTTCTTC. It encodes CASTPRGRAYNEQFF.

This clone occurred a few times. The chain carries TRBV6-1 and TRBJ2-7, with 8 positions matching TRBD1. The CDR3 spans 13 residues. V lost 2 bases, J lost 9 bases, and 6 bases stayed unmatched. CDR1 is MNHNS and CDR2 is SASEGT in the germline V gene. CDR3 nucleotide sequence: TGTGCCAGCAGTGAACAGGGGGCGCCCGGGCAGTACTTC. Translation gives CASSEQGAPGQYF.

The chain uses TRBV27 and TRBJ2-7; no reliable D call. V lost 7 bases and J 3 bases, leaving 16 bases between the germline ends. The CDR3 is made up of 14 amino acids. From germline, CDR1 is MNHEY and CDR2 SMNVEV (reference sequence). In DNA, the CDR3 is TGTGCCAGCAAGTTCAGCAGCGTACTCTACGAGCAGTACTTC. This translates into CASKFSSVLYEQYF.

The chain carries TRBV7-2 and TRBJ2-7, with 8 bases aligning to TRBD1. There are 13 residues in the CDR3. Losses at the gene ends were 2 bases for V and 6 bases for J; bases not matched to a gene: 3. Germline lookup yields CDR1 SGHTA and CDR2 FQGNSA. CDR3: CASSLNRGIEQYF. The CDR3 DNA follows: TGTGCCAGCAGCTTAAACAGGGGGATCGAGCAGTACTTC.

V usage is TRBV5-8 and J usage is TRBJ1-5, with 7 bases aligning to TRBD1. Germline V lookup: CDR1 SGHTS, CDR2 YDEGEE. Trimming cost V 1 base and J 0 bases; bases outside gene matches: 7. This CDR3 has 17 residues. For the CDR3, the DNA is TGTGCCAGCAGCTTGTCGGGGACAGCCTTTAGCAATCAGCCCCAGCATTTT. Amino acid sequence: CASSLSGTAFSNQPQHF.

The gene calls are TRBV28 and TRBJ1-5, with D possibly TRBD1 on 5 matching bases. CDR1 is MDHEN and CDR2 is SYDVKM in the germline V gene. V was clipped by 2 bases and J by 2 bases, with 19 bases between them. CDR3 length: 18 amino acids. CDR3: CASSLTAVGVKGNQPQHF. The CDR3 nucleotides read TGTGCCAGCAGTTTAACCGCAGTAGGGGTAAAGGGCAATCAGCCCCAGCATTTT. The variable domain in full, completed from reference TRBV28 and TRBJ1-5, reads DVKVTQSSRYLVKRTGEKVFLECVQDMDHENMFWYRQDPGLGLRLIYFSYDVKMKEKGDIPEGYSVSREKKERFSLILESASTNQTSMYLCASSLTAVGVKGNQPQHFGDGTRLSIL.